The 10 T cell receptor beta chains below all came from one sample that was sequenced in a study of T cell changes during pregnancy in multiple sclerosis. The assay was immunoSEQ multiplex PCR, and TCRdb's table has in-frame clones only and misses some. The data show around 62,000 clones, with 80% to 95% seen just once and approximately 2% held by the top ten. Sample: peripheral blood, taken in the second trimester of pregnancy. The receptor set was obtained from a female donor in good health, enrolled as a control in a pregnancy study.

In its sample, this clone ranks as medium-sized (0.01 to 0.1%). The chain recombines TRBV6-4 with TRBJ1-2; 7 positions match TRBD1. Germline values: CDR1 MRHNA, CDR2 SNTAGT. V shed 8 bases, J shed 4 bases, and the junction held 13 bases outside the gene matches. The CDR3 sequence is 15 residues long. The CDR3 protein is CASSPGDRDVYGYTF. The CDR3 DNA reads TGTGCCAGCTCTCCCGGTGACAGGGACGTCTATGGCTACACCTTC.

The chain links TRBV6-6 to TRBJ1-1; a weak D match, TRBD1 (6 bases). Per germline, CDR1 MNHNY and CDR2 SVGAGI (reference sequence). The CDR3 sequence is 14 residues long. Deletions cut 4 bases from V and 1 base from J, with 10 bases between. The CDR3 loop reads CASSSWDKNTEAFF. CDR3 sequence (DNA): TGTGCCAGCAGTTCCTGGGACAAGAACACTGAAGCTTTCTTT.

The gene calls are TRBV7-9 and TRBJ1-2; unclear D gene. Trimming took 4 bases from V and 8 from J, leaving 17 bases between them. CDR1 and CDR2 from the germline V gene are SEHNR and FQNEAQ (reference sequence). This CDR3 region has 14 residues. DNA for the CDR3: TGTGCCAGCAGCTCGAACACGGGATCTCGGGGCTACACCTTC. It specifies CASSSNTGSRGYTF.

The DNA for the CDR3 is TGTGCCAGTAGTCCACGGCCCGGCGGCACTGAAGCTTTCTTT. This sequence encodes CASSPRPGGTEAFF. The chain has TRBV19 and TRBJ1-1; unclear D gene. V was pared by 5 bases and J by 4 bases, with 14 bases between. The CDR3 consists of 14 residues. Germline loops: CDR1 LNHDA, CDR2 SQIVND (reference sequence).

This chain links TRBV7-9 with TRBJ1-2; weak D call: TRBD1 (5 bases). The CDR3 loop spans 17 amino acids. Trimming cost V 3 bases and J 5 bases, with 22 bases left between them. Germline loops: CDR1 SEHNR, CDR2 FQNEAQ (reference sequence). The CDR3 DNA is TGTGCCAGCAGCTTCCCCACGGGGGACCTCCTTGGATATGGCTACACCTTC. It yields the protein CASSFPTGDLLGYGYTF.

The V call is TRBV28, the J call TRBJ1-5, with D perhaps matching TRBD1 (5 bases). V was clipped by 0 bases and J by 7 bases, with 16 bases between them. The germline V gene encodes CDR1 MDHEN and CDR2 SYDVKM. The length of the CDR3 is 16 residues. The CDR3 sequence: CASSLWSGGGGQPQHF. The CDR3 nucleotides are TGTGCCAGCAGTTTATGGTCCGGGGGAGGTGGACAGCCCCAGCATTTT.

Here the CDR3 DNA reads TGTGCCAGCACCGTTGGGACAGGGGCGTACTACGAGCAGTACTTC. Translating it yields CASTVGTGAYYEQYF. This sequence joins TRBV5-4 and TRBJ2-7; 10 nucleotides align to TRBD1. Germline values: CDR1 SGHNT, CDR2 YYREEE (reference sequence). The CDR3 is 15 residues long. The junction had 9 bases not matched to a gene; V was cut back by 6 bases and J by 3 bases.

The rearrangement links TRBV28 to TRBJ1-4, with TRBD1 matching over 10 bases. The CDR3 is made up of 14 amino acids. V dropped 3 bases and J dropped 7; count of bases not matched to a gene: 2. Germline CDR1 MDHEN, CDR2 SYDVKM. DNA for the CDR3: TGTGCCAGCAGTTTCCGGACAGGGGGTGAAAAACTGTTTTTT. This codes for CASSFRTGGEKLFF.

The V and J genes are TRBV5-1 and TRBJ2-1; 12 bases are a match to TRBD2. V gave up 3 bases and J gave up 4 bases; unmatched junction bases: 2. From germline, CDR1 is SGHRS and CDR2 YFSETQ. The CDR3 runs 15 residues. The CDR3 loop is CASSSSGGEYNEQFF. The CDR3, as DNA: TGCGCCAGCAGCTCTAGCGGGGGGGAGTACAATGAGCAGTTCTTC.

The V call is TRBV29-1, the J call TRBJ1-5; D unresolved. Germline V gene sequence: CDR1 SQVTM, CDR2 ANQGSEA. Trimming pared 0 bases from V and 6 bases from J, leaving 9 bases between. The CDR3 contains 13 residues. This CDR3 reads CSVEEGGGQPQHF. The CDR3 bases are TGCAGCGTTGAAGAGGGAGGAGGTCAGCCCCAGCATTTT.